Each of the 9 T cell receptor beta chains below was sequenced from the same sample in a study of blood T cells in healthy people across ages. With a J-beta primer mix and a sample-barcoded 5' primer, a second PCR ran 7 to 11 cycles. MiXCR was run by TCRdb on the 5' RACE reads, yielding one entry per CDR3 protein. The sample has around 800,000 distinct CDR3 sequences; more than 40% are singletons. The sample taken for sequencing was blood. Receptors originate from a man aged 60 to 69 in good health.

At least ten counts were recorded for this clonotype. The gene calls are TRBV7-2 and TRBJ1-2, with unresolved D. The CDR3 is made up of 15 amino acids. Germline V gene sequence: CDR1 SGHTA, CDR2 FQGNSA. The ends were cut back, 5 bases at V and 6 bases at J, with 19 bases in the middle. The CDR3 DNA follows: TGTGCCAGCAGCACCTACCGGGCCGAACCCCATGGCTACACCTTC. Its translation is CASSTYRAEPHGYTF.

This clonotype was counted a few times. This chain connects TRBV4-1 to TRBJ2-5; D remains ambiguous. CDR1 is MGHRA and CDR2 is YSYEKL in the germline V gene. CDR3 size: 16 residues. Deletions cut 4 bases from V and 5 bases from J, with 20 bases between. CDR3 DNA: TGCGCCAGCAGCCGCGGAGAGGTCTCACTGCGGGAGACCCAGTACTTC. Translating it yields CASSRGEVSLRETQYF.

This clonotype was seen only a few times. The chain is built from TRBV7-9 and TRBJ2-7; perhaps TRBD2 as D (6 bases). Germline-derived CDR1 and CDR2 are SEHNR and FQNEAQ (reference sequence). V shed 1 base and J shed 3 bases, with 10 bases lying between them. The CDR3 runs 14 residues. CDR3 amino acids: CASSLGGENYEQYF. In nucleotides, the CDR3 is TGTGCCAGCAGCTTAGGGGGGGAAAACTACGAGCAGTACTTC.

The J gene is TRBJ2-2, the V gene TRBV3-1; TRBD2 matches 8 bases. Unmatched junction bases numbered 11, after V lost 3 bases and J lost 5 bases. Germline V gene data show CDR1 as LGHDT and CDR2 as YNNKEL (reference sequence). The CDR3 spans 17 residues. CDR3 region: CASSQILRGGGTGELFF. The CDR3 region has the DNA TGTGCCAGCAGCCAGATCCTCCGGGGGGGAGGTACCGGGGAGCTGTTTTTT. The variable domain in full, completed from reference TRBV3-1 and TRBJ2-2, reads DTAVSQTPKYLVTQMGNDKSIKCEQNLGHDTMYWYKQDSKKFLKIMFSYNNKELIINETVPNRFSPKSPDKAHLNLHINSLELGDSAVYFCASSQILRGGGTGELFFGEGSRLTVL.

This clonotype was detected only once. The V call is TRBV7-2, the J call TRBJ2-1; TRBD2 aligns across 7 bases. Germline values: CDR1 SGHTA, CDR2 FQGNSA. Losses at the gene ends were 3 bases for V and 3 bases for J; bases not matched to a gene: 5. There are 15 residues in the CDR3. CDR3 DNA: TGTGCCAGCAGCTTTGAAAGCGGGATCTACAATGAGCAGTTCTTC. As protein: CASSFESGIYNEQFF.

The chain employs TRBV20-1 and TRBJ2-2, with D possibly TRBD2 on 5 matching bases. V was pared by 3 bases and J by 0 bases, with 11 bases between. The CDR3 covers 15 residues. The germline V gene has CDR1 DFQATT and CDR2 SNEGSKA (reference sequence). CDR3 in DNA: TGCAGTGCTAGTCGAGGGCAGGCGAACACCGGGGAGCTGTTTTTT. It yields the protein CSASRGQANTGELFF.

The chain links TRBV4-1 to TRBJ2-5; TRBD1 might be the D (5 bases). This CDR3 is built from 15 residues. The germline V and J ends were trimmed by 1 base and 2 bases, with 11 bases remaining between them. Germline CDR1 MGHRA, CDR2 YSYEKL. DNA of the CDR3: TGCGCCAGCAGCCAAGGAACACAGGAGCAAGAGACCCAGTACTTC. Translated, it gives CASSQGTQEQETQYF.

For the CDR3, the DNA is TGTGCCACCAGGTCGGACGGAAATTATGGCTACACCTTC. This gives the protein CATRSDGNYGYTF. V and J are TRBV3-1 and TRBJ1-2; D gene unclear. Germline CDR1 LGHDT, CDR2 YNNKEL (reference sequence). This CDR3 spans 13 amino acids. Trimming took 10 bases from V and 5 from J, leaving 17 bases between them.

This clonotype has only a few counts. The rearrangement joins TRBV7-2 to TRBJ1-4, with 7 bases aligning to TRBD1. The CDR3 extends over 16 amino acids. Per germline, CDR1 SGHTA and CDR2 FQGNSA. V lost 4 bases to trimming and J lost 6 bases; unmatched junction nucleotides: 11. CDR3 nucleotides: TGTGCCAGCAGCTCCCCGACAGGGACTGTGGATGAAAAACTGTTTTTT. Its translation is CASSSPTGTVDEKLFF.